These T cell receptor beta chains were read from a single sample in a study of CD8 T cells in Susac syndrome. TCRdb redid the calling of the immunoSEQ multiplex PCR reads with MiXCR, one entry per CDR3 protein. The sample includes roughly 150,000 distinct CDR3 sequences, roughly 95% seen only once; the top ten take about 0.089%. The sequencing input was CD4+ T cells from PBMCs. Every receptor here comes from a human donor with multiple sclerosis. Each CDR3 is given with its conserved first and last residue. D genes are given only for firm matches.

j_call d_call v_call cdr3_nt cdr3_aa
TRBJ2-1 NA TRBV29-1 TGCAGCGTTGCGTATTCCGAGCAGTTCTTC CSVAYSEQFF
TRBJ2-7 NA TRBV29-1 TGCAGCGTTTATGTCGAGTCCTACGAGCAGTACTTC CSVYVESYEQYF
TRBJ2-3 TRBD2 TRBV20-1 TGCAGTGCCTGGGGGGGGGACGATACGCAGTATTTT CSAWGGDDTQYF
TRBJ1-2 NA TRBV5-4 TGTGCCAGCAGCTTGGATACAGGGCACGGCTACACCTTC CASSLDTGHGYTF
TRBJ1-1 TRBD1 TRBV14 TGTGCCAGCAGCCGGAACTGGGACAGCCAAGCTTTCTTT CASSRNWDSQAFF
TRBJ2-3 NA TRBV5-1 TGCGCCAGCAGCTTGGGAGGGATTGGCGGAGATACGCAGTATTTT CASSLGGIGGDTQYF
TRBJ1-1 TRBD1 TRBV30 TGTGCCTGGAGGCGGGACAGGAACACTGAAGCTTTCTTT CAWRRDRNTEAFF
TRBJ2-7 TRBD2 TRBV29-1 TGCAGCGTTGCCGGGACTAGCGGCGGAGTCTACGAGCAGTACTTC CSVAGTSGGVYEQYF
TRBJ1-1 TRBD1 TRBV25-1 TGTGCCAGCAGTTTCACAATCGGGACAGGGAGGACTGAAGCTTTCTTT CASSFTIGTGRTEAFF
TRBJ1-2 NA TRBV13 TGTGCCAGCAGCGGATCGCCGACTTTCGGTTACACCTTC CASSGSPTFGYTF
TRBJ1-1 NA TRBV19 TGTGCCAGTAGCCCCGGGACCGATGGCACTGAAGCTTTCTTT CASSPGTDGTEAFF
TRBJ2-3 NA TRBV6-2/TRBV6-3 TGTGCCAGCAGTTCCTGGAGGGATACGCAGTATTTT CASSSWRDTQYF
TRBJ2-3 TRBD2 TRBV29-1 TGCAGCGTCATAGCGGGAGGGTCCGCAGATACGCAGTATTTT CSVIAGGSADTQYF
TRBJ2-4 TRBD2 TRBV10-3 TGTGCCATCAGTGACGGTGCGGGAGCGAACATTCAGTACTTC CAISDGAGANIQYF
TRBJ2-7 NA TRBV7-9 TGTGCCAGCAGCAGGGACTCTGCCTACGAGCAGTACTTC CASSRDSAYEQYF
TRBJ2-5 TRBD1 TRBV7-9 TGTGCCAGCAGCCACGGACAGGGATCAGAGACCCAGTACTTC CASSHGQGSETQYF